The T cell receptor (beta chain) described here comes from a study of cytomegalovirus exposure and HLA in healthy donors. At the level of the study: Around 85 million unique TCR sequences came from HLA-typed donors in an early release. Study results and limitations: TCR beta sequences reportedly predicted the HLA-A and HLA-B alleles of most subjects accurately.

As regards this clone: Its specificity is not known.

With 60 Vbeta and 13 Jbeta primers, the PCR was carried out. Clones were read by immunoSEQ multiplex PCR, and TCRdb kept only the in-frame ones, dropping some. The sample shows 310,000 or so clones, 70% to 90% of them seen only once. V lost 4 bases to trimming and J lost 1 base; unmatched junction nucleotides: 8. CDR1 is SGHRS and CDR2 is YFSETQ in the germline V gene. The CDR3 is made up of 17 amino acids. The clonotype originates from a woman aged 18-29 years in good health and CMV-seronegative. Sequencing was done on a sample of PBMCs. The rearrangement links TRBV5-1 to TRBJ2-2; 9 bases align to TRBD1. CDR3 DNA sequence: TGCGCCAGCAGCACCTGGGGGGGACAGGGGAACACCGGGGAGCTGTTTTTT. It translates to CASSTWGGQGNTGELFF.